This TCR beta chain was captured in a study of blood T cells in healthy people across ages. General study findings and limits: It was the long-lived donors that had more naive CD4+ cells and higher diversity than aged donors.

This clonotype came up a few times. What it binds is unknown. A sample-barcoded 5' primer and a J-beta primer mix were used in a second PCR of roughly 7 to 11 cycles. TCRdb fed the 5' RACE reads into MiXCR, producing one record per CDR3 protein. Of 1.5 million to 1.9 million distinct CDR3 sequences listed, approximately 43% are singletons. V lost 6 bases to trimming and J lost 1 base; unmatched junction nucleotides: 6. Germline CDR1 reads SNHLY; CDR2 reads FYNNEI. This CDR3 contains 15 residues. The sequencing input was blood. The chain joins TRBV2 to TRBJ2-5; 9 bases map to TRBD2. The receptor's source is a woman under 30 in good health. DNA of the CDR3: TGTGCCAGCAGCCCTCTAGCGGGGCCCCAAGAGACCCAGTACTTC. Protein product: CASSPLAGPQETQYF.